This T cell receptor beta chain was profiled in a study of cytomegalovirus exposure and HLA in healthy donors. The CDR3 totals 17 residues. J lost 3 bases, V lost 6 bases, and 14 bases had no gene match. Germline assignment: CDR1 SGHRS and CDR2 YFSETQ. Researchers ran the PCR with 60 Vbeta and 13 Jbeta primers. TCRdb keeps only in-frame clones here, not all; method: immunoSEQ multiplex PCR. The table has around 150,000 clones, approximately 85% seen once; the top ten hold about 9.3%. Sequencing was performed on PBMCs. The rearrangement joins TRBV5-1 to TRBJ2-2; TRBD1 aligns across 7 bases. The sequence was collected from a man aged 18 to 35 in good health and CMV-seropositive. CDR3 coding DNA: TGCGCCAGCACGCTCAATTCCCGGGACAGATACACCGGGGAGCTGTTTTTT. Amino acid sequence: CASTLNSRDRYTGELFF. Complete variable domain (other parts from reference TRBV5-1 and TRBJ2-2): KAGVTQTPRYLIKTRGQQVTLSCSPISGHRSVSWYQQTPGQGLQFLFEYFSETQRNKGNFPGRFSGRQFSNSRSEMNVSTLELGDSALYLCASTLNSRDRYTGELFFGEGSRLTVL.